A single sample is the source of the 12 T cell receptor beta chains below, sequenced in a study of cytomegalovirus exposure and HLA in healthy donors. Primers for the PCR totalled 60 Vbeta and 13 Jbeta. Sequencing used immunoSEQ multiplex PCR; TCRdb keeps in-frame clones, though not all of them. The sample records roughly 130,000 clones, 75% to 85% being singletons. Sequenced sample: PBMCs. These receptors originate from a man younger than 35 in good health and CMV-seronegative.

The chain couples TRBV27 to TRBJ2-7; tentative D call: TRBD1 (6 bases). V lost 2 bases, J lost 6 bases, and 14 bases lay in between. The CDR3 contains 14 residues. Germline-derived CDR1 and CDR2 are MNHEY and SMNVEV (reference sequence). The CDR3 nucleotides are TGTGCCAGCAGTTTACGAGGACAGACTGCCGAGCAGTACGTC. It is translated as CASSLRGQTAEQYV.

The V gene is TRBV27, the J gene TRBJ1-4; D perhaps matches TRBD1 (6 bases). Germline-derived CDR1 and CDR2 are MNHEY and SMNVEV (reference sequence). The CDR3 contains 16 residues. V was trimmed by 6 bases and J by 4 bases, leaving 18 bases between them. Here the CDR3 DNA reads TGTGCCAGCAGCCCCTTTGTAGGACAGATTAATGAAAAACTGTTTTTT. Protein product: CASSPFVGQINEKLFF.

The chain links TRBV18 to TRBJ2-1, with D perhaps matching TRBD2 (6 bases). Trimming shortened V by 1 base and J by 5 bases, and 12 bases separated the two germline ends. Looked up from germline, CDR1 is KGHSH and CDR2 is LQKENI. The CDR3 length is 15 residues. CDR3 protein: CASSPQRTNHNEQFF. CDR3 DNA: TGTGCCAGCTCACCACAAAGGACTAACCACAATGAGCAGTTCTTC.

The sample holds one count of this clone. The V gene is TRBV9, the J gene TRBJ1-1; tentative D call: TRBD1 (6 bases). V shed 3 bases and J shed 5 bases, with 23 bases lying between them. The CDR3 loop spans 17 amino acids. In germline, CDR1 is SGDLS, CDR2 YYNGEE. The CDR3 DNA reads as TGTGCCAGCAGCGGAATCGACAGGTGGGGCGGGGGGACTGAAGCTTTCTTT. Translated, it gives CASSGIDRWGGGTEAFF.

The chain links TRBV2 to TRBJ2-1; 9 bases fit TRBD1. Trimming cost V 8 bases and J 15 bases; bases outside gene matches: 20. The CDR3 contains 15 residues. The germline V gene encodes CDR1 SNHLY and CDR2 FYNNEI. The DNA of the CDR3 is TGTGCCAGCCAACTTACCGGGACAGGGTCTGGGAGGGGGTTCTTC. As protein: CASQLTGTGSGRGFF. Combining the CDR3 with reference TRBV2 and TRBJ2-1 gives the whole variable domain EPEVTQTPSHQVTQMGQEVILRCVPISNHLYFYWYRQILGQKVEFLVSFYNNEISEKSEIFDDQFSVERPDGSNFTLKIRSTKLEDSAMYFCASQLTGTGSGRGFFGPGTRLTVL.

The chain couples TRBV27 to TRBJ1-4; 7 nucleotides align to TRBD1. The CDR3 is 16 residues long. Germline V gene data show CDR1 as MNHEY and CDR2 as SMNVEV (reference sequence). V shed 4 bases, J shed 6 bases, and the junction held 11 bases outside the gene matches. Written as DNA, the CDR3 is TGTGCCAGCAGTTCTCGACAGGGCTTTAAGTATGAAAAACTGTTTTTT. Translating it yields CASSSRQGFKYEKLFF.

This chain uses TRBV4-3 with TRBJ1-4; 8 positions agree with TRBD1. The CDR3 is made up of 16 amino acids. The germline V gene encodes CDR1 LGHNA and CDR2 YSLEER. J lost 7 bases, V lost 0 bases, and 7 bases had no gene match. CDR3: CASSQDVGQVREKLFF. As DNA, the CDR3 is TGCGCCAGCAGCCAAGACGTGGGACAGGTTCGTGAAAAACTGTTTTTT.

V and J are TRBV19 and TRBJ2-1, with D tentatively TRBD2 (6 bases). The CDR3 runs 13 residues. V gave up 3 bases and J gave up 10 bases, with 13 bases separating them. CDR1 is LNHDA and CDR2 is SQIVND in the germline V gene (reference sequence). The CDR3 here is CASSIVGGIEQFF. In DNA form, the CDR3 reads TGTGCCAGTAGTATTGTGGGCGGGATCGAGCAGTTCTTC.

This clone showed up just a few times. V gene TRBV30 combines with J gene TRBJ1-2, with D perhaps matching TRBD1 (5 bases). Germline-derived CDR1 and CDR2 are GTSNPN and SVGIG (reference sequence). The CDR3 extends over 13 amino acids. V dropped 5 bases and J dropped 5 bases, with 15 bases sitting between them. The CDR3: CAWEWEGRYGYTF. In DNA, the CDR3 is TGTGCCTGGGAGTGGGAGGGGAGATATGGCTACACCTTC.

The chain has TRBV27 and TRBJ1-5, with 7 nucleotides matching TRBD1. After removal of 3 bases from V and 6 bases from J, the junction contained 8 bases not matched to a gene. Germline loops: CDR1 MNHEY, CDR2 SMNVEV (reference sequence). CDR3 length equals 15 residues. CDR3 DNA sequence: TGTGCCAGCAGTTTGTCGGCAGGGGGATTTCAGCCCCAGCATTTT. Translating gives CASSLSAGGFQPQHF.

The DNA for the CDR3 is TGTGCCAGCAGTTCGAGCGAGCGGGGGGACCTTAATGAGCAGTTCTTC. Protein product: CASSSSERGDLNEQFF. The chain recombines TRBV6-5 with TRBJ2-1; 9 bases are a match to TRBD2. Germline values: CDR1 MNHEY, CDR2 SVGAGI. The CDR3 totals 16 residues. Trimming removed 4 bases from V and 7 bases from J; junction bases left unmatched: 11.

This clone has only a few counts. The rearrangement links TRBV6-5 to TRBJ2-3; 11 bases are a match to TRBD2. Germline V gene lookup returns CDR1 MNHEY and CDR2 SVGAGI. The junction had 7 bases not matched to a gene; V was cut back by 4 bases and J by 4 bases. The CDR3 length is 16 residues. The CDR3 sequence: CASSSWASGRSDTQYF. The CDR3, as DNA: TGTGCCAGCAGTTCTTGGGCTAGCGGGAGGTCAGATACGCAGTATTTT.